A single sample is the source of the 15 T cell receptor beta chains below, sequenced in a study of tissue T cells after allogeneic stem cell transplantation. Repertoires were generated with immunoSEQ multiplex PCR, while TCRdb's copy carries only in-frame clones and drops some. The repertoire holds 6,000 to 8,000 clones, with less than 70% as singletons. The sample was tissue from the stomach, taken at autopsy. The receptors were sampled from a woman aged 18-49 years with breast cancer.

CDR3 nucleotides: TGTGCCAGCAGTGAAGCAACGGACAGGAGCCTAGCCAAAAACATTCAGTACTTC. This sequence encodes CASSEATDRSLAKNIQYF. The J gene is TRBJ2-4, the V gene TRBV6-1, with 7 bases identical to TRBD1. J gave up 0 bases and V 0 bases, and 8 bases lay outside the gene matches. CDR1 and CDR2 (germline): MNHNS, SASEGT. This CDR3 comprises 18 residues.

The gene calls are TRBV6-2 or TRBV6-3 and TRBJ2-3; 11 bases agree with TRBD2. The CDR3 consists of 13 residues. The V and J ends lost 5 bases and 9 bases, in that order; junction bases with no gene match: 4. Germline CDR1 and CDR2: MNHEY and SVGEGT. CDR3 coding DNA: TGTGCCAGCAGTCCCGGGACTAGCGGCACGCAGTATTTT. Translating gives CASSPGTSGTQYF.

This chain joins TRBV9 and TRBJ2-3; no reliable D call. The CDR3 runs 14 residues. Trimming removed 4 bases from V and 5 bases from J, with 14 bases in between. The V gene's germline CDR1 is SGDLS and CDR2 YYNGEE. The CDR3 is CASSFNTNGDTQYF. DNA for the CDR3: TGTGCCAGCAGCTTTAACACGAATGGAGATACGCAGTATTTT.

The genes are TRBV19 and TRBJ1-1; a weak D match, TRBD1 (5 bases). Germline V lookup: CDR1 LNHDA, CDR2 SQIVND (reference sequence). V lost 1 base to trimming and J lost 5 bases, with 17 bases between them. This CDR3 contains 16 residues. The CDR3 coding sequence is TGTGCCAGTAGTATAGCGGGGGAGGGGCGATATACTGAAGCTTTCTTT. Protein: CASSIAGEGRYTEAFF.

This clone appeared a few times. Different DNA sequences within this sample yield the same CDR3. The chain uses TRBV3-1 (or the pseudogene TRBV3-2) and TRBJ1-3; D call uncertain. Germline values: CDR1 LGHDT, CDR2 YNNKEL (reference sequence). V lost 1 base, J lost 0 bases, and 7 bases lay in between. This CDR3 spans 15 amino acids. CDR3 sequence: CASSQGSRSGNTIYF. CDR3 in DNA: TGTGCCAGCAGCCAAGGGTCCCGCTCTGGAAACACCATATATTTT.

The chain joins TRBV12-3 or TRBV12-4 to TRBJ2-1; a possible D gene is TRBD1 (5 bases). Trimming pared 6 bases from V and 10 bases from J, leaving 16 bases between. The CDR3 runs 13 residues. The CDR3 sequence: CASSPGRVREQFF. As DNA, the CDR3 is TGTGCCAGCAGCCCGGGCAGGGTCCGAGAGCAGTTCTTC.

The genes are TRBV5-8 and TRBJ2-2; tentatively, D is TRBD1 (6 bases). The CDR3 length is 13 residues. CDR1 is SGHTS and CDR2 is YDEGEE in the germline V gene. Trimming cost V 10 bases and J 5 bases, with 15 bases left between them. In DNA form, the CDR3 reads TGTGCCGGACGAATTACAGGGACCGGGGAGCTGTTTTTT. It is translated as CAGRITGTGELFF.

CDR3 in DNA: TGTGCCAGCAGTGAGACCTGGGACAGCACAGATACGCAGTATTTT. Encoded protein: CASSETWDSTDTQYF. The chain uses TRBV6-4 and TRBJ2-3; D is perhaps TRBD1 or TRBD2 (5 bases each). The CDR3 is 15 amino acids. V was trimmed by 3 bases and J by 0 bases, leaving 10 bases between them. Germline V lookup: CDR1 MRHNA, CDR2 SNTAGT.

Details on this clone: Relative to the germline gene, one junction end is altered; a read error may explain this. This rearrangement joins TRBV5-1 to TRBJ2-1; 14 nucleotides line up with TRBD2. Germline V gives CDR1 SGHRS, CDR2 YFSETQ. The CDR3 spans 15 residues. The CDR3, as DNA: TGCGCCAGCAGGTTGGGACTAGCGGGAGACAATGAGCAGTTCTTC. Residues: CASRLGLAGDNEQFF.

The chain combines TRBV6-6 with TRBJ1-1, with D uncertain. Trimming took 6 bases from V and 1 from J, leaving 9 bases between them. Germline lookup yields CDR1 MNHNY and CDR2 SVGAGI (reference sequence). The CDR3 runs to 13 residues. The DNA of the CDR3 is TGTGCCAGCAGGACCGACGGGAACACTGAAGCTTTCTTT. Residues: CASRTDGNTEAFF.

The chain uses TRBV7-2 and TRBJ1-2; D not certain. CDR3 length: 14 amino acids. Per the germline V gene, CDR1 is SGHTA and CDR2 is FQGNSA. Trimming took 6 bases from V and 5 from J, leaving 16 bases between them. The CDR3 reads CASRQGSGNYGYTF. Here the CDR3 DNA reads TGTGCCAGCAGACAAGGATCAGGAAATTATGGCTACACCTTC.

The CDR3, as DNA: TGTGCCAGCAGCTTGCTTACGACGGGCGCCAAAAACATTCAGTACTTC. This translates into CASSLLTTGAKNIQYF. The chain employs TRBV5-4 and TRBJ2-4, with D unresolved. The germline V and J ends were trimmed by 1 base and 1 base, with 12 bases remaining between them. CDR3 length: 16 residues. Germline-derived CDR1 and CDR2 are SGHNT and YYREEE (reference sequence).

This clone ranks as medium-sized. The DNA for the CDR3 is TGTGCCAGCTCTCAGGGAGCGGCCTTACAAGAGACCCAGTACTTC. Its translation: CASSQGAALQETQYF. V and J are TRBV7-2 and TRBJ2-5; D may match TRBD1 or TRBD2 (5 bases each). With 8 bases removed from V and 2 bases from J, the gap between germline ends came to 18 bases. There are 15 residues in the CDR3. Germline-derived CDR1 and CDR2 are SGHTA and FQGNSA.

This clone is medium-sized. The chain employs TRBV10-3 and TRBJ2-3; 9 nucleotides agree with TRBD2. The trim removed 2 bases at V and 0 bases at J, leaving 3 bases unmatched. CDR1 and CDR2 (germline): ENHRY, SYGVKD. This CDR3 region has 16 residues. In DNA form, the CDR3 reads TGTGCCATCAGTGAGCGGGCGGGAGGGAGCACAGATACGCAGTATTTT. This gives the protein CAISERAGGSTDTQYF.

The gene calls are TRBV6-4 and TRBJ2-2; D is perhaps TRBD1 (6 bases). In germline, CDR1 is MRHNA, CDR2 SNTAGT. The CDR3 is 14 residues long. Between the trimmed V and J ends, which lost 2 bases and 3 bases, there was a span of 7 bases. The CDR3 sequence: CASSDEGDTGELFF. The CDR3 nucleotides are TGTGCCAGCAGTGACGAGGGGGACACCGGGGAGCTGTTTTTT.